This T cell receptor beta chain was profiled in a study of T cells in Graves' hyperthyroidism and ophthalmopathy. What was amplified from RNA transcripts were TCR beta CDR3 regions. The HTBI set primed first-round TCR CDR3 RT-PCR. TCRdb independently ran MiXCR on the multiplex PCR reads; one entry per CDR3 protein. The sample holds roughly 840,000 distinct CDR3 sequences, 35% to 40% seen once. This clonotype was seen repeatedly, ten times or more. Criteria for exclusion of patients were uncontrolled infection, other autoimmune disease, pregnancy or lactation. The germline gives CDR1 SNHLY, CDR2 FYNNEI. V was trimmed by 10 bases and J by 8 bases, leaving 17 bases between them. This CDR3 contains 13 residues.

The sequence was obtained from a man aged 18 to 30 with Graves' hyperthyroidism. Sequencing was performed on blood. The chain recombines TRBV2 with TRBJ1-4; maybe TRBD1 (5 bases). The CDR3 DNA sequence: TGTGCCACCAGGGACGTTTTTGACGAAAAACTGTTTTTT. This gives the protein CATRDVFDEKLFF.